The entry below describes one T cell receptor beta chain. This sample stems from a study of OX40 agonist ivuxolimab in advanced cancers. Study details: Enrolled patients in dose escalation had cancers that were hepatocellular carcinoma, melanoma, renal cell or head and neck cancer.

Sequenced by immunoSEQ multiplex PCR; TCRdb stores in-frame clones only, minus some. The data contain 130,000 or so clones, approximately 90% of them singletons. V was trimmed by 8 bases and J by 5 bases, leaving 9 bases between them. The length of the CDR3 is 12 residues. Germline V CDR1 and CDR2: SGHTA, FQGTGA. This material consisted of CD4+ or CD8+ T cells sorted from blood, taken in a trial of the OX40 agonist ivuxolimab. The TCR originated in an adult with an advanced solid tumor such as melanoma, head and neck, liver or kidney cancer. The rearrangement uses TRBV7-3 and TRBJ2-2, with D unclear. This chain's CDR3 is CASGVSTGELFF. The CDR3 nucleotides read TGTGCCAGCGGTGTGTCGACCGGGGAGCTGTTTTTT.